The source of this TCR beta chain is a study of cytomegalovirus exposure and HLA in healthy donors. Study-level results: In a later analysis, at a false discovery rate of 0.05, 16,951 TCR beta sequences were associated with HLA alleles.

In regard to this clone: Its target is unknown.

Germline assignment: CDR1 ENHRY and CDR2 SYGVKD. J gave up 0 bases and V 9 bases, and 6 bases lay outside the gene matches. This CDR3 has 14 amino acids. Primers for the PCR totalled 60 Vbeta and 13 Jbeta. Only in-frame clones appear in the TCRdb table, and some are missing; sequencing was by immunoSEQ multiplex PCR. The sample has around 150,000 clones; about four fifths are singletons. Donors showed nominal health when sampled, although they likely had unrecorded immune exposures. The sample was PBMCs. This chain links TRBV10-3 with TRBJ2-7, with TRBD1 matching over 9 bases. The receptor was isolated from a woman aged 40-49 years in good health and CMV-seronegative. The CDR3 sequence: CAIPGTGYSYEQYF. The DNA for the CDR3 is TGTGCCATTCCTGGGACAGGGTACTCCTACGAGCAGTACTTC.